These T cell receptor beta chains were read from a single sample in a study of T-cell reconstitution after alpha-beta-depleted transplantation in children. TCRdb ran MiXCR on the PCR reads and lists one entry per CDR3 protein. The sample has about 420,000 distinct CDR3 sequences, roughly a tenth seen once. Sequenced here: PBMCs from the stem cell graft donor, sampled from the stem cell graft. The receptor source for this set is a human donor who donated a stem cell graft to a child with acute myeloid leukemia. Each CDR3 is given with its conserved first and last residue. D genes are given only for firm matches. Where a row states a size, it is once, few, many or the class of an expanded clone; other rows omit it.

d_gene	j_gene	len	abundance	v_gene	CDR3aa	CDR3nt
.	TRBJ1-2	15	few	TRBV5-1	CASSGGTELGYGYTF	TGCGCCAGCAGCGGAGGGACGGAACTTGGGTATGGCTACACCTTC
TRBD2	TRBJ2-7	14	.	TRBV20-1	CSASPGGGSYEQYF	TGCAGTGCTAGCCCGGGGGGGGGCAGCTACGAGCAGTACTTC
.	TRBJ1-1	15	.	TRBV5-1	CASSLVRVENTEAFF	TGCGCCAGCAGCCTCGTTCGGGTTGAGAACACTGAAGCTTTCTTT
.	TRBJ1-2	12	few	TRBV29-1	CSVQGNDYGYTF	TGCAGCGTTCAGGGGAACGACTATGGCTACACCTTC
TRBD2	TRBJ2-1	15	.	TRBV6-5	CASSYGGGALDEQFF	TGTGCCAGCAGTTACGGCGGGGGGGCCTTGGATGAGCAGTTCTTC
.	TRBJ2-3	18	few	TRBV12-3/TRBV12-4	CASSLHGPQSGQMSTQYF	TGTGCCAGCAGCCTCCACGGGCCTCAGAGCGGGCAGATGAGTACGCAGTATTTT
TRBD2	TRBJ2-7	17	.	TRBV6-2/TRBV6-3	CASSEPISGRPNIEQYF	TGTGCCAGCAGTGAGCCCATTAGCGGGAGGCCGAACATCGAGCAGTACTTC
.	TRBJ2-3	13	few	TRBV6-1	CASSARTTDTQYF	TGTGCCAGCAGTGCCCGGACGACAGATACGCAGTATTTT
TRBD2	TRBJ2-1	15	.	TRBV6-5	CASRIFPGTSNEQFF	TGTGCCAGCAGAATTTTCCCCGGGACTAGCAATGAGCAGTTCTTC
.	TRBJ2-3	14	.	TRBV12-3/TRBV12-4	CASSQGGGENTQYF	TGTGCCAGCAGCCAGGGGGGGGGCGAAAATACGCAGTATTTT
.	TRBJ1-3	15	few	TRBV5-1	CASSFETGLGNTIYF	TGCGCCAGCAGCTTCGAAACAGGGCTAGGAAACACCATATATTTT
.	TRBJ2-2	15	few	TRBV6-1	CASNRAGRNTGELFF	TGTGCCAGCAACAGAGCTGGGAGGAACACCGGGGAGCTGTTTTTT
TRBD2	TRBJ2-1	14	.	TRBV6-2/TRBV6-3	CASSASRGGSEQFF	TGTGCCAGCAGTGCGAGCCGGGGGGGAAGTGAGCAGTTCTTC
.	TRBJ2-1	15	few	TRBV30	CAWNTLAVGGNEQFF	TGTGCCTGGAACACGTTAGCGGTTGGAGGCAATGAGCAGTTCTTC
.	TRBJ2-7	13	few	TRBV7-2	CASSLEPNGEQYF	TGTGCCAGCAGCTTAGAACCCAACGGAGAGCAGTACTTC
.	TRBJ2-1	13	few	TRBV15	CATSREGVHEQFF	TGTGCCACCAGCAGAGAAGGGGTCCATGAGCAGTTCTTC